This passage covers 15 T cell receptor beta chains from one sample sequenced in a study of cytomegalovirus exposure and HLA in healthy donors. 13 Jbeta primers and 60 Vbeta primers were used for the PCR. Profiled with immunoSEQ multiplex PCR; TCRdb holds only in-frame clones, not every one. Of over 100,000 clones listed, 78% are singletons. Specimen: PBMCs. The receptors derive from a female donor in good health and CMV-seronegative.

The genes are TRBV6-1 and TRBJ2-7; TRBD1 might be the D (5 bases). Trimming cost V 0 bases and J 7 bases, with 16 bases left between them. The CDR3 has 15 residues. Germline V gene lookup returns CDR1 MNHNS and CDR2 SASEGT. The CDR3 here is CASSEAAQGWREQYF. DNA of the CDR3: TGTGCCAGCAGTGAAGCGGCCCAGGGATGGAGAGAGCAGTACTTC.

The CDR3 sequence: CASIQPGQGSTEAFF. CDR3 nucleotides: TGTGCCAGCATCCAACCGGGACAGGGGAGCACTGAAGCTTTCTTT. V and J are TRBV5-4 and TRBJ1-1; TRBD1 matches at 10 bases. The CDR3 consists of 15 residues. Germline V lookup: CDR1 SGHNT, CDR2 YYREEE (reference sequence). V was pared by 6 bases and J by 4 bases, with 9 bases of the junction left unmatched.

The chain has TRBV2 and TRBJ2-7; a weak D match, TRBD2 (5 bases). From germline, CDR1 is SNHLY and CDR2 FYNNEI. The V end was cut by 4 bases, the J end by 0 bases, with 10 bases between. This CDR3 comprises 14 residues. The CDR3 sequence: CASSVRAASYEQYF. The CDR3 DNA sequence: TGTGCCAGCAGTGTAAGAGCGGCCTCCTACGAGCAGTACTTC.

Only a few counts were recorded for this clone. V usage is TRBV12-5 and J usage is TRBJ2-3; 8 nucleotides match TRBD1. Germline loops: CDR1 LGHNT, CDR2 FRNRAP. The CDR3 covers 15 residues. With V trimmed by 7 bases and J by 6 bases, 12 bases remained unmatched. The CDR3: CASATGGRWGDTQYF. The CDR3, as DNA: TGTGCTAGTGCCACAGGGGGACGGTGGGGCGATACGCAGTATTTT. The full variable domain, its missing parts supplied by reference TRBV12-5 and TRBJ2-3, is DARVTQTPRHKVTEMGQEVTMRCQPILGHNTVFWYRQTMMQGLELLAYFRNRAPLDDSGMPKDRFSAEMPDATLATLKIQPSEPRDSAVYFCASATGGRWGDTQYFGPGTRLTVL.

The J gene is TRBJ2-7, the V gene TRBV5-1, with D perhaps matching TRBD2 (6 bases). This CDR3 is 15 amino acids long. Trimming removed 0 bases from V and 2 bases from J, with 12 bases in between. Germline CDR1 is SGHRS and CDR2 is YFSETQ. The CDR3 loop is CASSLEVGGPYEQYF. The CDR3 coding sequence is TGCGCCAGCAGCTTGGAAGTGGGAGGCCCCTACGAGCAGTACTTC.

CDR3 amino acids: CASSYLVNTEAFF. CDR3 bases: TGTGCCAGCAGCTACCTAGTGAACACTGAAGCTTTCTTT. The chain uses TRBV11-3 and TRBJ1-1; D remains ambiguous. CDR1 is SGHNT, CDR2 YENEEA, per germline. V lost 4 bases and J 0 bases, leaving 6 bases between the germline ends. CDR3 length: 13 amino acids. The full variable domain, completed using reference TRBV11-3 and TRBJ1-1, is EAGVVQSPRYKIIEKKQPVAFWCNPISGHNTLYWYLQNLGQGPELLIRYENEEAVDDSQLPKDRFSAERLKGVDSTLKIQPAELGDSAVYLCASSYLVNTEAFFGQGTRLTVV.

The genes are TRBV14 and TRBJ1-3, with D perhaps matching TRBD1 (5 bases). Germline values: CDR1 SGHDN, CDR2 FVKESK. The CDR3 extends over 15 amino acids. Between the trimmed V and J ends, which lost 8 bases and 1 base, there was a span of 15 bases. CDR3 protein: CASRERGNSGNTIYF. CDR3 nucleotide sequence: TGTGCCAGCCGAGAACGGGGGAATTCTGGAAACACCATATATTTT.

The chain joins TRBV28 to TRBJ2-5; no definite D call. From germline, CDR1 is MDHEN and CDR2 SYDVKM. CDR3 length: 14 amino acids. V gave up 6 bases and J gave up 4 bases, with 15 bases separating them. The CDR3 here is CASSFQAHSETQYF. The CDR3 bases are TGTGCCAGCAGCTTTCAGGCCCACTCAGAGACCCAGTACTTC.

This clone was recorded once. The chain uses TRBV11-2 and TRBJ1-5, with a weak D call TRBD1 (5 bases). Germline assignment: CDR1 SGHAT and CDR2 FQNNGV. This CDR3 is built from 15 residues. Trimming stripped 1 base from V and 4 bases from J, with 11 bases between. The CDR3 coding sequence is TGTGCCAGCAGCTTAGGGCAGGGTGGAAATCAGCCCCAGCATTTT. Protein sequence: CASSLGQGGNQPQHF. Full variable domain (rest looked up from reference TRBV11-2 and TRBJ1-5): EAGVAQSPRYKIIEKRQSVAFWCNPISGHATLYWYQQILGQGPKLLIQFQNNGVVDDSQLPKDRFSAERLKGVDSTLKIQPAKLEDSAVYLCASSLGQGGNQPQHFGDGTRLSIL.

The chain uses TRBV19 and TRBJ1-1; 7 nucleotides line up with TRBD1. Trimming took 6 bases from V and 0 from J; bases not matched to a gene: 7. Germline V CDR1 and CDR2: LNHDA, SQIVND (reference sequence). The CDR3 consists of 15 residues. The CDR3 loop is CASRSDRAMNTEAFF. The DNA of the CDR3 is TGTGCCAGTAGGTCCGACAGGGCGATGAACACTGAAGCTTTCTTT.

The count of this clone is one. In the same sample, other DNA sequences code for this CDR3. The chain joins TRBV4-3 to TRBJ2-5; 8 bases map to TRBD1. Germline V gene sequence: CDR1 LGHNA, CDR2 YSLEER. Trimming at V came to 1 base and at J to 0 bases, leaving 1 base not matched to a gene. There are 15 residues in the CDR3. The DNA for the CDR3 is TGCGCCAGCAGCCAAGGACAGGGGTACCAAGAGACCCAGTACTTC. Residues: CASSQGQGYQETQYF.

The gene calls are TRBV7-9 and TRBJ2-1; 7 positions match TRBD2. Germline V gene data show CDR1 as SEHNR and CDR2 as FQNEAQ (reference sequence). The CDR3 has 15 residues. V was pared by 2 bases and J by 2 bases, with 3 bases of the junction left unmatched. CDR3 nucleotide sequence: TGTGCCAGCAGCTTACTAGCGGTCGCCTACAATGAGCAGTTCTTC. Translating it yields CASSLLAVAYNEQFF.

A single count supports this clone. The rearrangement links TRBV6-6 to TRBJ2-7; tentative D call: TRBD1 (5 bases). V lost 5 bases, J lost 6 bases, and 17 bases lay in between. Germline-derived CDR1 and CDR2 are MNHNY and SVGAGI (reference sequence). CDR3 length: 14 amino acids. In DNA form, the CDR3 reads TGTGCCAGCAGTAAGGACCGCCAGGGCCCCGAGCAGTACTTC. This sequence encodes CASSKDRQGPEQYF.

J is TRBJ1-1 and V is TRBV10-3; no definite D call. Trimming took off 2 bases at V and 5 bases at J, with 18 bases between the two ends. This CDR3 has 16 amino acids. CDR1 is ENHRY and CDR2 is SYGVKD in the germline V gene. The CDR3 DNA is TGTGCCATCAGTGAGACCCCTACTGTGGGCGAGACTGAAGCTTTCTTT. Protein sequence: CAISETPTVGETEAFF.

The chain recombines TRBV30 with TRBJ1-2; 8 nucleotides align to TRBD1. Trimming removed 1 base from V and 2 bases from J; junction bases left unmatched: 9. CDR1 GTSNPN and CDR2 SVGIG come from the germline V gene (reference sequence). This CDR3 is 16 amino acids long. CDR3 nucleotide sequence: TGTGCCTGGAGTGGACAGGGGAACGCATTAAACTATGGCTACACCTTC. This codes for CAWSGQGNALNYGYTF.